The T cell receptor (beta chain) under discussion was sequenced for a study of blood T cell repertoires in COVID-19. The wider study: PBMCs, B-cell-depleted T cells, or T cells provided the cDNA or gDNA that made up the material.

After removal of 7 bases from V and 6 bases from J, the junction contained 12 bases not matched to a gene. The germline gives CDR1 SGHRS, CDR2 YFSETQ. This CDR3 region has 15 residues. Authors' methods: Using reference gene primer amplification, nucleated cell counts were estimated. Assay used: immunoSEQ multiplex PCR; TCRdb lists only in-frame clones, some missing. The DNA gave D and trimming, while V, J and clone size come from that table. The sample yields about 110,000 clones, more than 75% seen once. The sequencing input was peripheral blood. This sequence originates from a woman aged 45-65 years with acute or convalescent COVID-19. The V call is TRBV5-1, the J call TRBJ2-3; 9 nucleotides agree with TRBD2. The CDR3 reads CASGKREALHDTQYF. CDR3 coding DNA: TGCGCCAGCGGAAAGCGGGAGGCGCTCCATGATACGCAGTATTTT.